These 3 T cell receptor beta chains came from one sample sequenced in a study of control samples from healthy donors and cancer patients. The protocol was immunoSEQ multiplex PCR, while the TCRdb copy is restricted to in-frame clones and leaves out a portion. The repertoire has 100,000 to 150,000 clones, more than 75% of them found once; the top ten carry roughly 3%. Sequenced input: blood. All receptors derive from a man aged 60 to 75 in good health.

DNA of the CDR3: TGTGCCAGCAGTACACCCAGGGGGGGGCACACCGGGGAGCTGTTTTTT. Translated, it gives CASSTPRGGHTGELFF. The chain is built from TRBV28 and TRBJ2-2; D may correspond to TRBD1 or TRBD2 (7 bases each). The CDR3 runs 16 residues. Germline V lookup: CDR1 MDHEN, CDR2 SYDVKM. V shed 5 bases and J shed 3 bases, with 16 bases lying between them.

In this sample, this clone turned up once. This CDR3 reads CASSAQGQHYNSPLHF. The CDR3 DNA reads as TGTGCCAGCAGCGCGCAGGGACAGCATTATAATTCACCCCTCCACTTT. The V and J genes are TRBV7-3 and TRBJ1-6; the match to TRBD1 covers 7 bases. Germline values: CDR1 SGHTA, CDR2 FQGTGA. The CDR3 covers 16 residues. After removal of 5 bases from V and 4 bases from J, the junction contained 8 bases not matched to a gene.

The V and J genes are TRBV24-1 and TRBJ1-3; TRBD1 agrees at 8 bases. Germline V gene lookup returns CDR1 KGHDR and CDR2 SFDVKD. V was clipped by 3 bases and J by 2 bases; unmatched bases: 8. The CDR3 has 17 amino acids. The CDR3 sequence: CATSDNGQGVAGNTIYF. CDR3 DNA sequence: TGTGCCACCAGTGATAATGGACAGGGAGTTGCTGGAAACACCATATATTTT.